This T cell receptor (beta chain) is drawn from a study of blood T cell repertoires in COVID-19. The V gene end was trimmed by 3 bases and the J gene end by 11 bases; junction bases not matched to a gene: 0. This CDR3 spans 11 amino acids. Germline-derived CDR1 and CDR2 are LGHDT and YNNKEL (reference sequence). Profiled with immunoSEQ multiplex PCR; TCRdb holds only in-frame clones, not every one. The profile shows tens of thousands of clones, about 80% of them singletons. This clone appeared once. This TCR was recovered from a human donor in a cohort sampled during active COVID-19. The V call is TRBV3-1 (or the pseudogene TRBV3-2), the J call TRBJ1-1, with 10 bases that match TRBD1. The sequencing sample was made of peripheral blood. DNA for the CDR3: TGTGCCAGCAGCCAGGGACAGGGGGCTTTCTTT. Translating gives CASSQGQGAFF.